A single sample is the source of the 9 T cell receptor beta chains below, sequenced in a study of T cells in Graves' hyperthyroidism and ophthalmopathy. TCR beta CDR3 regions were amplified from RNA transcripts. RT-PCR in the first round (using the HTBI primer set) targeted the TCR CDR3. TCRdb reprocessed the multiplex PCR reads via MiXCR and lists one record per CDR3 protein. The sample lists about half a million distinct CDR3 sequences, roughly 21% occurring once. Sequenced: blood. The receptor set was obtained from a middle-aged man with Graves' ophthalmopathy.

This clonotype was recorded a few times. This sequence joins TRBV28 and TRBJ1-3; possibly TRBD1 for D (5 bases). This CDR3 spans 15 amino acids. In germline, CDR1 is MDHEN, CDR2 SYDVKM. Trimming stripped 4 bases from V and 0 bases from J, with 10 bases between. The CDR3 bases are TGTGCCAGCAGTTCAGGGTCAAGCTCTGGAAACACCATATATTTT. Its protein is CASSSGSSSGNTIYF.

This clonotype was recorded at least ten times. The genes are TRBV28 and TRBJ2-7; 9 nucleotides agree with TRBD2. This CDR3 has 16 residues. Trimming cost V 7 bases and J 4 bases; bases outside gene matches: 14. The germline CDR1 and CDR2 sequences are MDHEN and SYDVKM. This CDR3 reads CASTENGGSGGYEQYF. The CDR3, as DNA: TGTGCCAGCACCGAAAATGGAGGGAGCGGGGGGTACGAGCAGTACTTC.

The table lists this clonotype with a few counts. The rearrangement uses TRBV5-1 and TRBJ1-1; possible D gene TRBD1, 5 bases. This CDR3 has 14 residues. Trimming cost V 4 bases and J 6 bases, with 16 bases left between them. Germline values: CDR1 SGHRS, CDR2 YFSETQ. The CDR3 loop reads CASSLGTDGSEAFF. The CDR3 DNA reads as TGCGCCAGCAGCCTGGGGACGGATGGCTCTGAAGCTTTCTTT.

This clonotype was seen at least ten times. The chain employs TRBV3-1 and TRBJ2-1; 7 nucleotides line up with TRBD1. The CDR3 has 13 residues. CDR1 and CDR2 from the germline V gene are LGHDT and YNNKEL (reference sequence). The J segment lost 8 bases and the V segment lost 6 bases, leaving 7 bases of the junction unmatched. For the CDR3, the DNA is TGTGCCAGCAGTCCGACAGGGTTGGATGAGCAGTTCTTC. Translating gives CASSPTGLDEQFF.

This clonotype was found many times. The chain couples TRBV12-3 or TRBV12-4 to TRBJ2-1, with TRBD1 identical over 8 bases. The CDR3 has 14 amino acids. V lost 8 bases, J lost 1 base, and 4 bases stayed unmatched. CDR3 sequence reads: CASWTGRSYNEQFF. CDR3 in DNA: TGTGCCAGCTGGACAGGGAGGTCCTACAATGAGCAGTTCTTC.

Many counts were recorded for this clonotype. V gene TRBV7-2 combines with J gene TRBJ2-7; unclear D gene. V lost 6 bases and J 1 base, leaving 13 bases between the germline ends. The CDR3 is made up of 14 amino acids. Germline CDR1 reads SGHTA; CDR2 reads FQGNSA. CDR3: CASRKYTDSYEQYF. The CDR3 nucleotides read TGTGCCAGCAGAAAATACACCGATTCCTACGAGCAGTACTTC.

This chain links TRBV7-8 with TRBJ2-7; possibly TRBD1 or TRBD2 for D (5 bases each). The CDR3 covers 16 residues. The V gene lost 1 base and the J gene lost 2 bases, with 15 bases spanning the gap. Germline lookup yields CDR1 SGHVS and CDR2 FQNEAQ. The CDR3 coding sequence is TGTGCCAGCAGCTTAGTTGGGACCAACAACCCCTACGAGCAGTACTTC. Translation: CASSLVGTNNPYEQYF.

CDR3 bases: TGCGCCAGCAGCCTAAGCAAAAACAATGAGCAGTTCTTC. Protein sequence: CASSLSKNNEQFF. J is TRBJ2-1 and V is TRBV5-1, with unresolved D. The CDR3 length is 13 residues. V shed 4 bases and J shed 5 bases, with 10 bases lying between them. The germline CDR1 and CDR2 sequences are SGHRS and YFSETQ.

This rearrangement joins TRBV6-2 or TRBV6-3 to TRBJ2-1, with 9 bases identical to TRBD2. This CDR3 region has 16 residues. The germline V gene encodes CDR1 MNHEY and CDR2 SVGEGT. V was pared by 4 bases and J by 3 bases, with 7 bases of the junction left unmatched. The CDR3 region is CASSFLAGSRYNEQFF. The CDR3 coding sequence is TGTGCCAGCAGTTTCCTAGCGGGATCTCGCTACAATGAGCAGTTCTTC.